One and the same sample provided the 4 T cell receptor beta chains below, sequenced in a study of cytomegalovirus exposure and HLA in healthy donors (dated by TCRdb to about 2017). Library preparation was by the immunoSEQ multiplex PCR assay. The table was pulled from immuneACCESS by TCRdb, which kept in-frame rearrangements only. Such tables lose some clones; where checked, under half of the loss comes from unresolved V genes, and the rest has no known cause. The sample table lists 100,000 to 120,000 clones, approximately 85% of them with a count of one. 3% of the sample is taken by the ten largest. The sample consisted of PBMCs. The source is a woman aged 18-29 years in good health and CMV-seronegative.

The CDR3 nucleotides are TGCGCCAGCAGCGGCCCCCGGGACAGCGGTTTAGAAGTCTATGGCTACACCTTC. Protein product: CASSGPRDSGLEVYGYTF. The chain uses TRBV5-1 and TRBJ1-2; TRBD1 aligns across 7 bases. Germline V gene data show CDR1 as SGHRS and CDR2 as YFSETQ. This CDR3 region has 18 residues. V lost 4 bases to trimming and J lost 4 bases; unmatched junction nucleotides: 19.

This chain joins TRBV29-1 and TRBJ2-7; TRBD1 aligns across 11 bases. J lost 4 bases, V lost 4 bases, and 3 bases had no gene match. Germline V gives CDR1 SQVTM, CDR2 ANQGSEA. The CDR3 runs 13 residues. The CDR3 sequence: CSVGGQGAYEQYF. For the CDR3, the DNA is TGCAGCGTTGGAGGACAGGGGGCTTACGAGCAGTACTTC.

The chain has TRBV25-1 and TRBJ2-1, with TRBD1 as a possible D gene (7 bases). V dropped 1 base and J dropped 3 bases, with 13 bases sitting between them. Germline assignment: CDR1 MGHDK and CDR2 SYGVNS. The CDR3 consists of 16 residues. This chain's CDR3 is CASSELGRGDYNEQFF. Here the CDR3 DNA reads TGTGCCAGCAGTGAATTGGGCAGGGGGGACTACAATGAGCAGTTCTTC. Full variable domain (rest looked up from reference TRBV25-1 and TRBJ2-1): EADIYQTPRYLVIGTGKKITLECSQTMGHDKMYWYQQDPGMELHLIHYSYGVNSTEKGDLSSESTVSRIRTEHFPLTLESARPSHTSQYLCASSELGRGDYNEQFFGPGTRLTVL.

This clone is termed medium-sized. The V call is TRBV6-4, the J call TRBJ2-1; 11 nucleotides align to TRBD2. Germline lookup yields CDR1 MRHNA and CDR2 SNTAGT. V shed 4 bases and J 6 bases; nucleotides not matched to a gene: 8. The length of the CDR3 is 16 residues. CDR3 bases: TGTGCCAGCAGTGGGTCGCTTAGCGGGGGGGTCAATGAGCAGTTCTTC. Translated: CASSGSLSGGVNEQFF.